This TCR beta chain was identified in a study of regulatory T cells in long-lasting Graves disease. Germline V gene lookup returns CDR1 SGHTA and CDR2 FQGNSA. The germline V and J ends were trimmed by 0 bases and 7 bases, with 12 bases remaining between them. This CDR3 has 15 amino acids. The time point here: newly diagnosed GD, antithyroid drugs for less than 3 months. PBMC RNA was the source of the TCR library. Diagnoses of Graves' disease were made by American Thyroid Association guidelines. The table lists this clonotype with a few counts. Relying on iRepertoire HTBI primers and Arm-PCR of CDR3 regions, the team built TCR beta libraries. In the original processing: The samples yielded approximately 62 TRBV and some 15 TRBJ segments. TCRdb analysed the multiplex PCR reads with MiXCR anew, one entry per CDR3 protein. The V and J calls and clone size come from TCRdb's table, not from the authors' own analysis. The table has a few hundred thousand distinct CDR3 sequences, roughly 15% seen once; the top ten hold roughly 23%.

This sample was also put to use in a study of T cells in Graves' hyperthyroidism and ophthalmopathy. Per that study: The primer set for the first-round RT-PCR of the TCR CDR3 was HTBI. Most thyroid clonotypes that were expanded above 0.001 also turned up in blood.

The source was peripheral blood mononuclear cells (PBMCs), collected at new diagnosis, from a patient treated with antithyroid drugs. The origin of this receptor is a woman aged 18-35 years with Graves disease. This chain joins TRBV7-2 and TRBJ1-4; possibly TRBD1 for D (6 bases). CDR3 protein: CASSLASGAVEKLFF. The CDR3 DNA reads as TGTGCCAGCAGCTTAGCATCAGGGGCGGTTGAAAAACTGTTTTTT.